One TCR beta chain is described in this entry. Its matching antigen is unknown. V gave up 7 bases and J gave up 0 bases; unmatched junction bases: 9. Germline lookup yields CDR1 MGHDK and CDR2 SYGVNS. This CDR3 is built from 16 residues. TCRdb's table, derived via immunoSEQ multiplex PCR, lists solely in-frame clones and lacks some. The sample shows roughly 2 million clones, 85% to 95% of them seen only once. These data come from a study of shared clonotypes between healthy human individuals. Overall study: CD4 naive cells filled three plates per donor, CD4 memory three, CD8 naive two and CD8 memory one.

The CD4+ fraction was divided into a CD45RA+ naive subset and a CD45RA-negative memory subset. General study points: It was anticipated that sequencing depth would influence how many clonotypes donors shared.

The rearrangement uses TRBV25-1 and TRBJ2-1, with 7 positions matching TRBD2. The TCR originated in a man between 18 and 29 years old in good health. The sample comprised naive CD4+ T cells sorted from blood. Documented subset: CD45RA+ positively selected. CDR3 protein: CASTFTSASSYNEQFF. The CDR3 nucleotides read TGTGCCAGCACCTTTACTAGCGCGAGCTCCTACAATGAGCAGTTCTTC.